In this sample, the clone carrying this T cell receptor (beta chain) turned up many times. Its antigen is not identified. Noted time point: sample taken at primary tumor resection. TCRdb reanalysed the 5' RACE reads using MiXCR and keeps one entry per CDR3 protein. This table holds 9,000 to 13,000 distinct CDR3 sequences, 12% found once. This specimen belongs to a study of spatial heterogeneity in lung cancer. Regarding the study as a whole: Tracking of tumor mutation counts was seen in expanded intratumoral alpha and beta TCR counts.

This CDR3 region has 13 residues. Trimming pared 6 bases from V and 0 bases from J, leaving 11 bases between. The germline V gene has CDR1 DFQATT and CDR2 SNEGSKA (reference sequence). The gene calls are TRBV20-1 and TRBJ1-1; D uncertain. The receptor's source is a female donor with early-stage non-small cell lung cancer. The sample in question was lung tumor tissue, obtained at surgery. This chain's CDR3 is CSAVYRVNTEAFF. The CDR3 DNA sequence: TGCAGTGCGGTTTACCGAGTGAACACTGAAGCTTTCTTT.